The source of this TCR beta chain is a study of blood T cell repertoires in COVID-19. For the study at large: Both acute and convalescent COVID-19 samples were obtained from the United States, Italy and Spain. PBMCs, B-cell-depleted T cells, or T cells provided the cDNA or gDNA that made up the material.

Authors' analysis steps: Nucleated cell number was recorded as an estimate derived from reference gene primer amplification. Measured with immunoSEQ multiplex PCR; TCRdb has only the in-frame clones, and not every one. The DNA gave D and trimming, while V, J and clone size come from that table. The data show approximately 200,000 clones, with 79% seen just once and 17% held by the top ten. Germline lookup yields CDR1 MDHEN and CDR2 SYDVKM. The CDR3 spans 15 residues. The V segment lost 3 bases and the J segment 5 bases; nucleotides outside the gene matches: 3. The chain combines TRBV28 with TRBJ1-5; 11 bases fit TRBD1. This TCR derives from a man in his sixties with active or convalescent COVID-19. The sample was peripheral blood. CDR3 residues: CASSFRDRGDQPQHF. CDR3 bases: TGTGCCAGCAGTTTTCGGGACAGGGGGGATCAGCCCCAGCATTTT. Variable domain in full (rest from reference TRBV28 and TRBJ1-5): DVKVTQSSRYLVKRTGEKVFLECVQDMDHENMFWYRQDPGLGLRLIYFSYDVKMKEKGDIPEGYSVSREKKERFSLILESASTNQTSMYLCASSFRDRGDQPQHFGDGTRLSIL.